One and the same sample provided the 26 T cell receptor beta chains below, sequenced in a study of blood T cell repertoires in COVID-19. The repertoire was sequenced with immunoSEQ multiplex PCR; TCRdb's copy has only in-frame clones and lacks some. This sample has 200,000 to 300,000 clones, with approximately 80% found just once. The sample was peripheral blood. The receptors stem from a woman of 80 years or more with acute or convalescent COVID-19.

The chain links TRBV6-5 to TRBJ2-1; TRBD2 aligns across 7 bases. Germline V lookup: CDR1 MNHEY, CDR2 SVGAGI. V lost 7 bases to trimming and J lost 0 bases; unmatched junction nucleotides: 3. This CDR3 contains 14 residues. The DNA for the CDR3 is TGTGCCAGCATCGGGGGGTACTCCTACAATGAGCAGTTCTTC. Its protein is CASIGGYSYNEQFF.

This chain joins TRBV18 and TRBJ2-4, with 7 bases matching TRBD1. Trimming cost V 2 bases and J 3 bases; bases outside gene matches: 4. This CDR3 has 15 residues. Germline CDR1 reads KGHSH; CDR2 reads LQKENI. The CDR3 DNA sequence: TGTGCCAGCTCACCAACAGGGGATGACAAAAACATTCAGTACTTC. Its protein product is CASSPTGDDKNIQYF.

This sequence joins TRBV30 and TRBJ1-4, with D possibly TRBD1 on 5 matching bases. The CDR3 loop spans 13 amino acids. Between the trimmed V and J ends, which lost 1 base and 8 bases, there was a span of 11 bases. Germline V gene data show CDR1 as GTSNPN and CDR2 as SVGIG (reference sequence). CDR3 region: CAWSGTGGEKLFF. CDR3 DNA: TGTGCCTGGAGTGGAACAGGCGGCGAAAAACTGTTTTTT.

The chain is built from TRBV9 and TRBJ2-7; 9 positions match TRBD2. Germline V gene lookup returns CDR1 SGDLS and CDR2 YYNGEE. The CDR3 has 15 residues. With 2 bases clipped from V and 4 bases from J, the junction kept 7 bases outside the gene matches. The CDR3 spells CASSVLPGLAYEQYF. The CDR3 DNA sequence: TGTGCCAGCAGCGTTTTACCGGGACTAGCTTACGAGCAGTACTTC.

The V and J genes are TRBV6-6 and TRBJ1-2, with 7 bases matching TRBD1. The CDR3 totals 13 residues. The junction had 5 bases not matched to a gene; V was cut back by 7 bases and J by 3 bases. CDR1 is MNHNY and CDR2 is SVGAGI in the germline V gene (reference sequence). CDR3 sequence: CASTDDRDYGYTF. The CDR3 DNA reads TGTGCCAGCACCGACGACAGGGACTATGGCTACACCTTC.

The chain employs TRBV4-3 and TRBJ2-7, with a weak D call TRBD2 (5 bases). The CDR3 runs to 15 residues. V lost 4 bases, J lost 0 bases, and 13 bases lay in between. Germline-derived CDR1 and CDR2 are LGHNA and YSLEER. The CDR3 nucleotides are TGCGCCAGCAGCCTTAACCCCGGAGGCTCCTACGAGCAGTACTTC. Its protein is CASSLNPGGSYEQYF.

This clone was seen a few times. The V and J genes are TRBV7-9 and TRBJ2-1; perhaps TRBD2 as D (6 bases). The V and J ends lost 2 bases and 9 bases respectively, with 17 bases between them. CDR1 is SEHNR, CDR2 FQNEAQ, per germline (reference sequence). There are 15 residues in the CDR3. CDR3 sequence (DNA): TGTGCCAGCAGCTTATTCCGCGGGGTGCAGGGTGAGCAGTTCTTC. Translation: CASSLFRGVQGEQFF.

The rearrangement joins TRBV20-1 to TRBJ2-5; 8 nucleotides align to TRBD2. The CDR3 is 15 amino acids. Germline CDR1 is DFQATT and CDR2 is SNEGSKA (reference sequence). The V and J ends lost 3 bases and 4 bases, in that order; junction bases with no gene match: 10. The CDR3 loop is CSASPGGGPGETQYF. Written as DNA, the CDR3 is TGCAGTGCTAGTCCGGGCGGGGGGCCAGGAGAGACCCAGTACTTC.

V and J are TRBV5-1 and TRBJ1-3, with TRBD1 matching 7 bases. Germline V gene sequence: CDR1 SGHRS, CDR2 YFSETQ. This CDR3 has 16 residues. The J segment lost 7 bases and the V segment lost 0 bases, leaving 10 bases of the junction unmatched. This CDR3 is CASSLATLGGQNTIYF. The CDR3, as DNA: TGCGCCAGCAGCTTGGCCACTCTAGGGGGACAGAACACCATATATTTT.

This clone was found a few times. The V call is TRBV19, the J call TRBJ2-4; 9 nucleotides agree with TRBD1. The CDR3 loop spans 16 amino acids. Trimming removed 5 bases from V and 0 bases from J; junction bases left unmatched: 5. Germline V gives CDR1 LNHDA, CDR2 SQIVND (reference sequence). CDR3 sequence: CASSPTGGQAKNIQYF. As DNA, the CDR3 is TGTGCCAGTAGTCCTACAGGGGGCCAAGCCAAAAACATTCAGTACTTC.

This chain connects TRBV28 to TRBJ1-2; maybe TRBD1 (6 bases). Trimming stripped 3 bases from V and 1 base from J, with 15 bases between. CDR3 length: 16 residues. Germline CDR1 MDHEN, CDR2 SYDVKM. CDR3 sequence (DNA): TGTGCCAGCAGTTTTACCGGACAGCCTTTTAACTATGGCTACACCTTC. It is translated as CASSFTGQPFNYGYTF.

This sequence joins TRBV7-6 and TRBJ2-7; 10 bases are shared with TRBD2. Germline loops: CDR1 SGHVS, CDR2 FNYEAQ. This CDR3 comprises 18 residues. The ends lost 5 bases at V and 0 bases at J; junction bases unmatched: 13. This chain's CDR3 is CASSPLGLAGASSYEQYF. CDR3 DNA sequence: TGTGCCAGCAGCCCCTTAGGGCTAGCGGGAGCGAGCTCCTACGAGCAGTACTTC. The full variable domain, in which reference TRBV7-6 and TRBJ2-7 provide the parts outside the CDR3, is GAGVSQSPRYKVTKRGQDVALRCDPISGHVSLYWYRQALGQGPEFLTYFNYEAQQDKSGLPNDRFSAERPEGSISTLTIQRTEQRDSAMYRCASSPLGLAGASSYEQYFGPGTRLTVT.

The chain recombines TRBV11-2 with TRBJ1-6; the match to TRBD1 covers 7 bases. J was trimmed by 6 bases and V by 5 bases; bases with no gene match: 7. Germline assignment: CDR1 SGHAT and CDR2 FQNNGV. CDR3 length equals 15 residues. Written as DNA, the CDR3 is TGTGCCAGCAGCATGGGACAGATGTTTAATTCACCCCTCCACTTT. Translating gives CASSMGQMFNSPLHF.

This chain uses TRBV12-3 or TRBV12-4 with TRBJ2-3; 8 nucleotides line up with TRBD1. The CDR3 sequence is 13 residues long. Trimming cost V 4 bases and J 3 bases; bases outside gene matches: 0. CDR3 coding DNA: TGTGCCAGCAGTTACAGGGGGACAGATACGCAGTATTTT. Its translation: CASSYRGTDTQYF.

The J gene is TRBJ2-1, the V gene TRBV2; possible D gene TRBD2, 5 bases. The V and J ends lost 3 bases and 3 bases respectively, with 15 bases between them. The germline gives CDR1 SNHLY, CDR2 FYNNEI. The CDR3 covers 16 residues. CDR3 DNA: TGTGCCAGCAGTGAGGAGGCACTAGTGAGCTACAATGAGCAGTTCTTC. Protein product: CASSEEALVSYNEQFF.

V gene TRBV19 combines with J gene TRBJ1-5, with TRBD1 as a possible D gene (6 bases). The CDR3 contains 17 residues. The germline CDR1 and CDR2 sequences are LNHDA and SQIVND (reference sequence). V gave up 4 bases and J gave up 5 bases, with 21 bases separating them. This CDR3 reads CASSNYAPGAPYQPQHF. Here the CDR3 DNA reads TGTGCCAGTAGTAACTACGCTCCAGGGGCCCCCTATCAGCCCCAGCATTTT.

The gene calls are TRBV7-9 and TRBJ1-4, with 10 bases fitting TRBD1. Germline V CDR1 and CDR2: SEHNR, FQNEAQ (reference sequence). After removal of 3 bases from V and 8 bases from J, the junction contained 12 bases not matched to a gene. The CDR3 runs to 17 residues. This CDR3 reads CASSFGTGAATREKLFF. The CDR3 region has the DNA TGTGCCAGCAGCTTTGGGACAGGGGCCGCGACCCGGGAAAAACTGTTTTTT.

The chain couples TRBV25-1 to TRBJ2-7, with D tentatively TRBD2 (5 bases). The CDR3 consists of 14 residues. Between the trimmed V and J ends, which lost 3 bases and 5 bases, there was a span of 14 bases. CDR1 and CDR2 from the germline V gene are MGHDK and SYGVNS. The CDR3 region is CASSDSGMSNEQYF. In nucleotides, the CDR3 is TGTGCCAGCAGTGATTCCGGGATGAGCAACGAGCAGTACTTC.

This chain connects TRBV28 to TRBJ1-2, with D maybe TRBD1 (6 bases). The germline V gene encodes CDR1 MDHEN and CDR2 SYDVKM. V was trimmed by 5 bases and J by 3 bases, leaving 13 bases between them. The CDR3 loop spans 14 amino acids. The CDR3 protein is CASSPPAGDYGYTF. The CDR3 DNA follows: TGTGCCAGCAGTCCGCCCGCAGGGGACTATGGCTACACCTTC.

This clone rates as medium-sized. One end of the junction is discordant with germline, which a read error may explain. The chain has TRBV2 and TRBJ1-2; 9 bases match TRBD1. The CDR3 extends over 13 amino acids. Germline V gene data show CDR1 as SNHLY and CDR2 as FYNNEI. In DNA, the CDR3 is TGTGCCAGCAGGAACACTGACAGGGGGTACACTGTCTTC. It translates to CASRNTDRGYTVF.

This chain connects TRBV2 to TRBJ2-1; tentative D call: TRBD2 (5 bases). The CDR3 is 14 amino acids. Germline values: CDR1 SNHLY, CDR2 FYNNEI. Between the trimmed V and J ends, which lost 6 bases and 4 bases, there was a span of 13 bases. The CDR3 loop is CASRRERQYNEQFF. The DNA for the CDR3 is TGTGCCAGCAGAAGGGAGAGGCAGTACAATGAGCAGTTCTTC. The complete variable domain, with remaining parts taken from reference TRBV2 and TRBJ2-1, reads EPEVTQTPSHQVTQMGQEVILRCVPISNHLYFYWYRQILGQKVEFLVSFYNNEISEKSEIFDDQFSVERPDGSNFTLKIRSTKLEDSAMYFCASRRERQYNEQFFGPGTRLTVL.

The table lists this clone with a few counts. This chain connects TRBV3-1 (or the pseudogene TRBV3-2) to TRBJ1-2; TRBD1 matches at 9 bases. V shed 9 bases, J shed 6 bases, and the junction held 11 bases outside the gene matches. This CDR3 contains 14 residues. Germline V gives CDR1 LGHDT, CDR2 YNNKEL (reference sequence). In DNA, the CDR3 is TGTGCCAGGGACGGGGACAGGGTGATGGATGGCTACACCTTC. Encoded protein: CARDGDRVMDGYTF.

The chain employs TRBV15 and TRBJ1-4, with 11 bases lining up with TRBD1. The germline CDR1 and CDR2 sequences are LNHNV and YYDKDF (reference sequence). The J segment lost 7 bases and the V segment lost 1 base, leaving 2 bases of the junction unmatched. The CDR3 extends over 15 amino acids. The CDR3: CATSRGGTGGEKLFF. The CDR3 nucleotides read TGTGCCACCAGCAGAGGCGGGACAGGGGGTGAAAAACTGTTTTTT.

The rearrangement joins TRBV7-2 to TRBJ1-1; 7 bases fit TRBD1. Trimming cost V 5 bases and J 7 bases; bases outside gene matches: 10. Germline assignment: CDR1 SGHTA and CDR2 FQGNSA. The CDR3 is 14 residues long. The CDR3 sequence: CASSLSRGRYEAFF. In DNA form, the CDR3 reads TGTGCCAGCAGCCTAAGTAGGGGGCGTTATGAAGCTTTCTTT.

This clone was picked up a small number of times. The chain couples TRBV18 to TRBJ2-2; 7 bases are a match to TRBD1. V trimming: 8 bases; J trimming: 0 bases; junction bases outside the gene matches: 3. Germline CDR1 and CDR2: KGHSH and LQKENI. This CDR3 contains 14 residues. Here the CDR3 reads CASGTATNTGELFF. The CDR3 nucleotides are TGTGCCAGCGGGACAGCGACGAACACCGGGGAGCTGTTTTTT.

The V and J genes are TRBV28 and TRBJ1-2, with D possibly being TRBD1 (6 bases). The V gene lost 6 bases and the J gene lost 8 bases, with 13 bases spanning the gap. CDR3 length equals 12 residues. Germline values: CDR1 MDHEN, CDR2 SYDVKM. The CDR3 nucleotides read TGTGCCAGCAGCCACAGGGTTAGGGGCTACACCTTC. The encoded protein is CASSHRVRGYTF.